A single TCR beta chain is shown here with its context. Its antigen is undetermined. Trimming shortened V by 6 bases and J by 12 bases, and 15 bases separated the two germline ends. CDR1 is KGHSH, CDR2 LQKENI, per germline. This CDR3 has 12 residues. The data were taken from a study of Ad26.COV2.S vaccination and SARS-CoV-2 variants. On the study more broadly: Donor got 5x10^10 or 1x10^11 viral particles of Ad26.COV2.S.

Study observations and caveats: Recipients given vaccine exceeded placebo recipients in spike-specific TCR breadth.

Only in-frame clones appear in the TCRdb table, and some are missing; sequencing was by immunoSEQ multiplex PCR. Counted here are over 400,000 clones, 92% occurring once; the ten biggest clones make up over 1.5%. Indicated treatment: some 19 received Ad26.COV2.S at low or high dose, single or two shots; 5 received placebo; per-sample allocation not given. Specimen acquisition occurred on day 63 following the initial vaccine or placebo injection. The receptor was isolated from a person aged 18-60 years who received the Ad26.COV2.S COVID-19 vaccine or a placebo. This chain uses TRBV18 with TRBJ2-1, with a tentative D call TRBD1 (6 bases). Specimen: peripheral blood, collected in a trial of Ad26.COV2.S vaccine versus placebo. CDR3 bases: TGTGCCAGCTCCCAGACAGGCGAATCGCAGTTCTTC. It translates to CASSQTGESQFF.